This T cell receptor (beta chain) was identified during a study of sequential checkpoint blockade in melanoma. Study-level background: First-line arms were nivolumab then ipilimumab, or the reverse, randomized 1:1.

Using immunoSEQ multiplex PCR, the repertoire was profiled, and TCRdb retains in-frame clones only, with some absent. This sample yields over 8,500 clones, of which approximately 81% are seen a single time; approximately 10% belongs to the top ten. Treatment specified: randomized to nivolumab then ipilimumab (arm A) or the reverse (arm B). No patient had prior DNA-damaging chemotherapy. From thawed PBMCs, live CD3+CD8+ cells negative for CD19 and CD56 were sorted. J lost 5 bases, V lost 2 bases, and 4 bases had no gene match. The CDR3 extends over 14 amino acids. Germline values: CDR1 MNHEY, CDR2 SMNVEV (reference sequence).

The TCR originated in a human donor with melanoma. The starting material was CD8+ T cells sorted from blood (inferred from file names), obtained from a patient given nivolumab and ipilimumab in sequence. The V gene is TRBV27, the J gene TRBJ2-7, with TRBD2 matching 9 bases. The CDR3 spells CASSLRGGVHEQYF. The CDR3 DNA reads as TGTGCCAGCAGTTTACGCGGGGGGGTCCACGAGCAGTACTTC.